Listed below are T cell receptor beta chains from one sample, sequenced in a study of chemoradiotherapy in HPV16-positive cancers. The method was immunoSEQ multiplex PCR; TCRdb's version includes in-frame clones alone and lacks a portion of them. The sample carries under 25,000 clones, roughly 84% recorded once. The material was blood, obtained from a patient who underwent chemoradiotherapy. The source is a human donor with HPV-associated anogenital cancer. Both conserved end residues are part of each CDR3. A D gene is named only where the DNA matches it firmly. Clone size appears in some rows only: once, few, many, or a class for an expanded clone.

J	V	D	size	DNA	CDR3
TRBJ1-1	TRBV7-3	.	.	TGTGCCAGCAGCCAGGTTGCGGGGGCGAACACTGAAGCTTTCTTT	CASSQVAGANTEAFF
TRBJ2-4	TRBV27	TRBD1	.	TGTGCCAGCAGTCCCCAGGACAGGGGGCGCAACATTCAGTACTTC	CASSPQDRGRNIQYF
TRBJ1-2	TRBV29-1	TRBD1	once	TGCAGCGTTGAAGTTTTAGGGGGCGGCTATGGCTACACCTTC	CSVEVLGGGYGYTF
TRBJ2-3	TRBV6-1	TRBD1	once	TGTGCCAGCCAGCCGGGACAGGGGACAGATACGCAGTATTTT	CASQPGQGTDTQYF
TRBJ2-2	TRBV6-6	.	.	TGTGCCAGCACCCAGAAGGAGGGCTGGGACACCGGGGAGCTGTTTTTT	CASTQKEGWDTGELFF
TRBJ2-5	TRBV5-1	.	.	TGCGCCAGCAGCCTGGACTCAGCCGCGGAGACCCAGTACTTC	CASSLDSAAETQYF
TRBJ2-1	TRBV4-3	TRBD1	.	TGCGCCAGCAGCCAGACAGGGGCAGTCAATGAGCAGTTCTTC	CASSQTGAVNEQFF
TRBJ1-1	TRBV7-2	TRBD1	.	TGTGCCAGCAGCCGGGACAGGAACACTGAAGCTTTCTTT	CASSRDRNTEAFF
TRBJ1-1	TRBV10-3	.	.	TGTGCCATCAGGCCCAGTAACACTGAAGCTTTCTTT	CAIRPSNTEAFF
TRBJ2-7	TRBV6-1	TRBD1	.	TGTGCCGGCAGAAGACAGGGGGCAAGCGAGCAGTACTTC	CAGRRQGASEQYF
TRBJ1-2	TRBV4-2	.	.	TGTGCCAGCAGCCAAGGGGGGGGGACCAACTATGGCTACACCTTC	CASSQGGGTNYGYTF
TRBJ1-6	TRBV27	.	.	TGTGCCAGCAGTTTACTGAGGGGACCCCTCCACTTT	CASSLLRGPLHF
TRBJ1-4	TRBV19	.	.	TGTGCCAGTAGTGACCAGGGTCTTACTAATGAAAAACTGTTTTTT	CASSDQGLTNEKLFF
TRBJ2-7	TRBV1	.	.	TGCACCAGCAGCCAAGACGTTTGGGACAGGGGACGATCCTACGAGCAGTACTTC	CTSSQDVWDRGRSYEQYF
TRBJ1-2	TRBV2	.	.	TGTGCCAGCAGCCCCCAGGAGAACAGCTATGGCTACACCTTC	CASSPQENSYGYTF
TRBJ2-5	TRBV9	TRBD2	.	TGTGCCAGCAGCGTAGAGGCTAGCGGGGGGCCGATCCAAGAGACCCAGTACTTC	CASSVEASGGPIQETQYF
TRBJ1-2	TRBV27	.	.	TGTGCCAGCAGTTTATACGGGGACAACTATGGCTACACCTTC	CASSLYGDNYGYTF
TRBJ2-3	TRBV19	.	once	TGTGCCAGTAGTATAGAGGGGCTACTCCAAGATACGCAGTATTTT	CASSIEGLLQDTQYF
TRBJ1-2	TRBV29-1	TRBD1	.	TGCAGCGTTGAGGGCGACAGGGTTAACTATGGCTACACCTTC	CSVEGDRVNYGYTF
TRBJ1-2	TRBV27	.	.	TGTGCCAGCAGTTTATCCGGGGGGCTTCTTTCCCATGGCTACACCTTC	CASSLSGGLLSHGYTF
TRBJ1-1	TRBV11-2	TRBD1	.	TGTGCCAGCAGCTTAGGAGATATGGGGACAGTGAACACTGAAGCTTTCTTT	CASSLGDMGTVNTEAFF
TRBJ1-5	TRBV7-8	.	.	TGTGCCAGCAGCAAATCACCCACGGGGGGGACCAGCAATCAGCCCCAGCATTTT	CASSKSPTGGTSNQPQHF
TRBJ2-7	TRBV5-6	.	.	TGTGCCAGCAGCTTGGCCTCCGGTTACGAGCAGTACTTC	CASSLASGYEQYF
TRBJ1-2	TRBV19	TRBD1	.	TGTGCCAGTAGTATAACAGCGGGACAGGGTGGCTATGGCTACACCTTC	CASSITAGQGGYGYTF
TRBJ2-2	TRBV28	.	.	TGTGCCAGCAGTCCCGGGACAAGGGGGTCCGGGGAGCTGTTTTTT	CASSPGTRGSGELFF
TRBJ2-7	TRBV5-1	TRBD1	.	TGCGCCAGCAGCGTGACAGGGATATCCTACGAGCAGTACTTC	CASSVTGISYEQYF
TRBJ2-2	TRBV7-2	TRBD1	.	TGTGCCAGCAGCCGACAGGGCACCGGGGAGCTGTTTTTT	CASSRQGTGELFF
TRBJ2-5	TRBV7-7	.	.	TGTGCTAGCAGCTTAAATTACCAGGAGGAGGAGACCCAGTACTTC	CASSLNYQEEETQYF